This TCR beta chain was found in a study of T cells in localized non-small cell lung cancer. Study-level points and caveats: Overall survival was longer when the density of T cells in the blood was higher. A median about 62 of the top 100 tumor clones appeared in adjacent lung. It remains possible that heterogeneity exists, since only one tumor region was sequenced. Clonality peaked in uninvolved adjacent lung rather than tumor.

This CDR3 spans 12 amino acids. CDR1 and CDR2 (germline): GTSNPN, SVGIG (reference sequence). The germline V and J ends were trimmed by 1 base and 13 bases, with 16 bases remaining between them. Turning to this clone: Its cognate antigen is unknown.

Sequencing used immunoSEQ multiplex PCR; TCRdb keeps in-frame clones, though not all of them. The sample records approximately 4,500 clones, around 30% being singletons. This chain connects TRBV30 to TRBJ1-2; TRBD1 is a possible D gene (5 bases). The material sequenced was lung tumor tissue, taken before any cancer treatment. The receptor's source is a male donor aged 60 or older with stage I lung adenocarcinoma. The CDR3 sequence: CAWSASAGTFTF. The CDR3 bases are TGTGCCTGGAGTGCATCGGCAGGGACCTTCACCTTC.